This T cell receptor (beta chain) was sequenced during a study of Ad26.COV2.S vaccination and SARS-CoV-2 variants. Findings and limits, study-wide: The study found higher spike-specific TCR breadth in vaccine than placebo recipients.

TCRdb's copy holds only in-frame clones and misses some; the assay was immunoSEQ multiplex PCR. The sample has around 300,000 clones, 65% to 90% seen once. The CDR3 is 15 residues long. The germline V and J ends were trimmed by 7 bases and 2 bases, with 18 bases remaining between them. The V gene's germline CDR1 is SNHLY and CDR2 FYNNEI. As for this clone: The target antigen is unknown.

The treatment: roughly 20 received Ad26.COV2.S at low or high dose, single or two shots; roughly 5 received placebo; per-sample allocation not given. Following the first vaccine or placebo injection, samples were taken on day 63. This chain uses TRBV2 with TRBJ2-7, with D maybe TRBD1 (5 bases). The clonotype originates from a person aged 18-60 years who received the Ad26.COV2.S COVID-19 vaccine or a placebo. The sequencing here drew on peripheral blood, taken in a trial of Ad26.COV2.S vaccine versus placebo. CDR3 sequence: CASTKGFRATYEQYF. CDR3 nucleotide sequence: TGTGCCAGCACCAAGGGGTTTCGTGCCACCTACGAGCAGTACTTC. The full variable domain, in which reference TRBV2 and TRBJ2-7 provide the parts outside the CDR3, is EPEVTQTPSHQVTQMGQEVILRCVPISNHLYFYWYRQILGQKVEFLVSFYNNEISEKSEIFDDQFSVERPDGSNFTLKIRSTKLEDSAMYFCASTKGFRATYEQYFGPGTRLTVT.